The 16 T cell receptor beta chains presented below share a single source sample, sequenced in a study of blood T cell repertoires in COVID-19. Here immunoSEQ multiplex PCR was the method, and the copy in TCRdb shows in-frame clones only, minus some. This sample has 200,000 to 250,000 clones, with 88% found just once. Material for sequencing was PBMCs or T cells enriched from blood (not recorded which). Source of these receptors: a woman between 25 and 40 years old who had recovered from COVID-19.

This rearrangement joins TRBV19 to TRBJ2-1; 14 bases are shared with TRBD2. V lost 6 bases and J lost 8; bases outside the gene matches: 6. Looked up from germline, CDR1 is LNHDA and CDR2 is SQIVND (reference sequence). The length of the CDR3 is 15 residues. For the CDR3, the DNA is TGTGCCAGTAGCCCGGGACTAGCGGGGGCCGATGAGCAGTTCTTC. Amino acids: CASSPGLAGADEQFF.

V gene TRBV3-1 (or the pseudogene TRBV3-2) combines with J gene TRBJ1-2; D might be TRBD1 (6 bases). The CDR3 covers 13 residues. Germline V gives CDR1 LGHDT, CDR2 YNNKEL (reference sequence). V was cut by 4 bases and J by 8 bases, with 14 bases left in between. The CDR3 DNA follows: TGTGCCAGCAGCCCCGAGGGGGATTTCGGCTACACCTTC. It specifies CASSPEGDFGYTF.

The chain combines TRBV6-1 with TRBJ1-2; 7 bases line up with TRBD1. V lost 0 bases and J lost 4; bases outside the gene matches: 2. Germline CDR1 MNHNS, CDR2 SASEGT. The CDR3 loop spans 14 amino acids. CDR3 residues: CASSEAGTAYGYTF. CDR3 nucleotide sequence: TGTGCCAGCAGTGAAGCTGGGACAGCCTATGGCTACACCTTC.

The rearrangement uses TRBV24-1 and TRBJ2-3, with D perhaps TRBD1 (6 bases). V lost 0 bases, J lost 2 bases, and 8 bases lay in between. This CDR3 region has 15 residues. CDR1 and CDR2 from the germline V gene are KGHDR and SFDVKD. The CDR3 loop reads CATSDLGDNTDTQYF. CDR3 bases: TGTGCCACCAGTGATTTGGGGGACAACACAGATACGCAGTATTTT.

V gene TRBV10-3 combines with J gene TRBJ2-3, with TRBD2 matching 9 bases. The germline V gene has CDR1 ENHRY and CDR2 SYGVKD. The CDR3 length is 16 residues. After removal of 10 bases from V and 6 bases from J, the junction contained 17 bases not matched to a gene. This CDR3 is CATRSRGGEYWDTQYF. CDR3 nucleotide sequence: TGTGCCACACGATCGCGCGGGGGGGAATACTGGGATACGCAGTATTTT.

The chain combines TRBV7-9 with TRBJ2-3; TRBD2 agrees at 10 bases. V was pared by 10 bases and J by 1 base, with 5 bases of the junction left unmatched. The CDR3 is 14 amino acids. Germline loops: CDR1 SEHNR, CDR2 FQNEAQ (reference sequence). For the CDR3, the DNA is TGTGCCATAACTAGCGGGGTCCGCACAGATACGCAGTATTTT. Amino acids: CAITSGVRTDTQYF.

The V call is TRBV7-9, the J call TRBJ2-1, with a tentative D call TRBD2 (6 bases). The CDR3 length is 15 residues. Germline V CDR1 and CDR2: SEHNR, FQNEAQ (reference sequence). The V end lost 2 bases, the J end lost 7 bases, and 15 bases lay between the germline ends. The DNA of the CDR3 is TGTGCCAGCAGCTTACCCGGACGGCGGGGTAATGAGCAGTTCTTC. Its translation is CASSLPGRRGNEQFF.

The chain uses TRBV11-2 and TRBJ2-5; the D is unclear. Germline CDR1 reads SGHAT; CDR2 reads FQNNGV. CDR3 length equals 15 residues. V was trimmed by 2 bases and J by 2 bases, leaving 12 bases between them. The CDR3 DNA reads as TGTGCCAGCAGCTTAATCACAGTTCTGCAAGAGACCCAGTACTTC. Its translation is CASSLITVLQETQYF.

The V call is TRBV11-3, the J call TRBJ1-6; D gene uncertain. Germline-derived CDR1 and CDR2 are SGHNT and YENEEA. This CDR3 contains 13 residues. Between the trimmed V and J ends, which lost 0 bases and 9 bases, there was a span of 6 bases. CDR3 sequence reads: CASSLDLFSPLHF. The CDR3 DNA follows: TGTGCCAGCAGCTTAGATTTATTTTCACCCCTCCACTTT.

The chain is built from TRBV4-1 and TRBJ1-5; no reliable D call. CDR3 size: 15 residues. V shed 1 base and J shed 4 bases, with 11 bases lying between them. Germline V gene lookup returns CDR1 MGHRA and CDR2 YSYEKL. Here the CDR3 DNA reads TGCGCCAGCAGCCAAGTGGGCTCCTTGAATCAGCCCCAGCATTTT. Its translation is CASSQVGSLNQPQHF.

This clone showed up just once. The chain employs TRBV9 and TRBJ1-2, with D tentatively TRBD1 (6 bases). CDR3 length equals 17 residues. The V gene lost 0 bases and the J gene lost 7 bases, with 22 bases spanning the gap. CDR1 is SGDLS, CDR2 YYNGEE, per germline. CDR3 loop: CASSVAGSVGGLAGYTF. CDR3 bases: TGTGCCAGCAGCGTAGCTGGGTCGGTGGGGGGGCTGGCTGGCTACACCTTC. Combining the CDR3 with reference TRBV9 and TRBJ1-2 gives the whole variable domain DSGVTQTPKHLITATGQRVTLRCSPRSGDLSVYWYQQSLDQGLQFLIQYYNGEERAKGNILERFSAQQFPDLHSELNLSSLELGDSALYFCASSVAGSVGGLAGYTFGSGTRLTVV.

This chain links TRBV7-8 with TRBJ2-7; D is possibly TRBD1 (5 bases). CDR1 is SGHVS, CDR2 FQNEAQ, per germline. V lost 0 bases, J lost 3 bases, and 6 bases lay in between. CDR3 length equals 13 residues. Written as DNA, the CDR3 is TGTGCCAGCAGCTTAGCGCAGGGCTACGAGCAGTACTTC. Translation gives CASSLAQGYEQYF.

The chain links TRBV18 to TRBJ1-1; 7 positions agree with TRBD1. In germline, CDR1 is KGHSH, CDR2 LQKENI. The V and J ends lost 6 bases and 3 bases, in that order; junction bases with no gene match: 4. The CDR3 is made up of 13 amino acids. As DNA, the CDR3 is TGTGCCAGCTCTACCACAGGGGACACTGAAGCTTTCTTT. Its translation: CASSTTGDTEAFF. Drawing the rest from reference TRBV18 and TRBJ1-1, the complete variable domain is NAGVMQNPRHLVRRRGQEARLRCSPMKGHSHVYWYRQLPEEGLKFMVYLQKENIIDESGMPKERFSAEFPKEGPSILRIQQVVRGDSAAYFCASSTTGDTEAFFGQGTRLTVV.

V usage is TRBV7-2 and J usage is TRBJ2-7; TRBD2 agrees at 9 bases. The CDR3 sequence is 14 residues long. CDR1 is SGHTA, CDR2 FQGNSA, per germline. With 5 bases clipped from V and 0 bases from J, the junction kept 2 bases outside the gene matches. In DNA, the CDR3 is TGTGCCAGCAGCGCTAGCGGGGCCTCCTACGAGCAGTACTTC. Amino acid sequence: CASSASGASYEQYF.

The chain is built from TRBV21-1 and TRBJ2-1; the D call in the table, TRBD2, was not verified against the DNA. TRBV21-1 is reported as a pseudogene. The CDR3 is made up of 14 amino acids. CDR3 loop: CARGTITPHNEQFF. The DNA of the CDR3 is TGTGCCAGAGGCACTATTACCCCCCACAATGAGCAGTTCTTC.

J is TRBJ1-5 and V is TRBV7-8; D not resolved. CDR1 and CDR2 from the germline V gene are SGHVS and FQNEAQ. V was clipped by 1 base and J by 6 bases, with 13 bases between them. CDR3 length equals 15 residues. The CDR3 sequence is CASSLGQFHTQPQHF. DNA of the CDR3: TGTGCCAGCAGCTTAGGGCAGTTTCATACTCAGCCCCAGCATTTT.